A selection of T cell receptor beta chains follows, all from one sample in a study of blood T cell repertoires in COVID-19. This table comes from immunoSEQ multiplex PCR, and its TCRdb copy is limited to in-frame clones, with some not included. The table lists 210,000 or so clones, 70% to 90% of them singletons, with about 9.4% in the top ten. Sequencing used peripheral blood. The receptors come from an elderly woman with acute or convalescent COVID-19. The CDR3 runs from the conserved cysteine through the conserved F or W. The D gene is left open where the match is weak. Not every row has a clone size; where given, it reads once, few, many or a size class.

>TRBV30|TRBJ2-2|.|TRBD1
CAFLWDRYTGELFF
TGTGCCTTTTTATGGGACAGATACACCGGGGAGCTGTTTTTT
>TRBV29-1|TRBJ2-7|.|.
CSVEEPFLPSGQYF
TGCAGCGTTGAAGAGCCCTTTCTACCCTCGGGGCAGTACTTC
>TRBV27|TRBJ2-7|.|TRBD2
CASSSIPSGERYEQYF
TGTGCCAGCAGTTCGATCCCTAGCGGGGAAAGGTACGAGCAGTACTTC
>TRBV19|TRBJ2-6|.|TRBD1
CASSPGQGGSGANVLTF
TGTGCCAGTAGTCCGGGACAGGGAGGCTCTGGGGCCAACGTCCTGACTTTC
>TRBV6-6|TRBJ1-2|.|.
CASSSPLLPGYTF
TGTGCCAGCAGTTCCCCCCTCCTCCCTGGCTACACCTTC
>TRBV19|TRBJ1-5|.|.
CASSIGQSYSNQPQHF
TGTGCCAGTAGTATCGGACAGTCCTATAGCAATCAGCCCCAGCATTTT
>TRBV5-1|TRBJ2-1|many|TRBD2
CASSLQARREANYNEQFF
TGCGCCAGCAGCTTGCAGGCGCGGCGGGAGGCTAATTACAATGAGCAGTTCTTC
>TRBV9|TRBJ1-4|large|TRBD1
CASSRQGHLSNEKLFF
TGTGCCAGCAGTCGACAGGGGCACCTATCTAATGAAAAACTGTTTTTT
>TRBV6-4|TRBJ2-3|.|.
CASGGDTQYF
TGTGCCAGCGGGGGGGATACGCAGTATTTT
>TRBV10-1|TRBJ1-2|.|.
CASSNGGGKGYTF
TGCGCCAGCAGCAATGGAGGAGGGAAAGGCTACACCTTC
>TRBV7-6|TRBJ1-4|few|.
CASSTRPTRSNEKLFF
TGTGCCAGCAGCACCCGCCCGACACGCTCTAATGAAAAACTGTTTTTT
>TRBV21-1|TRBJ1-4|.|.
CASSSSGTANEKLFF
TGTGCCAGCAGCTCGTCCGGGACAGCGAATGAAAAACTGTTTTTT
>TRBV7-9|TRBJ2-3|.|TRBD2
CASGGASGASTQYF
TGTGCCAGCGGTGGGGCTAGCGGGGCCTCTACGCAGTATTTT
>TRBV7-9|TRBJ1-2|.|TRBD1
CASSLAGTGTFNYGYTF
TGTGCCAGCAGCTTAGCCGGGACAGGGACTTTTAACTATGGCTACACCTTC
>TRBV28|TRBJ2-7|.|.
CASSLWAGQYGYEQYF
TGTGCCAGCAGTTTGTGGGCAGGCCAGTATGGGTACGAGCAGTACTTC
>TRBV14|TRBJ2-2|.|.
CASSHREAGELFF
TGTGCCAGCAGCCACAGGGAGGCCGGGGAGCTGTTTTTT
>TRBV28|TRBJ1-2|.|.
CASSIRDTLPYGYTF
TGTGCCAGCAGTATCCGGGACACCTTGCCCTATGGCTACACCTTC
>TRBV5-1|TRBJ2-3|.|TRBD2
CASSLAGPNTDTQYF
TGCGCCAGCAGCCTAGCGGGTCCGAACACAGATACGCAGTATTTT
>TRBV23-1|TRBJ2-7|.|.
CASSPLRDKKYF
TGCGCCAGCAGTCCCCTCCGGGACAAGAAGTACTTC
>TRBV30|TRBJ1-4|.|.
CAWGNRRSDEKLFF
TGTGCCTGGGGGAACAGGCGATCCGACGAAAAACTGTTTTTT
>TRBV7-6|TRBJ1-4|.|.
CASSDYGPGDEKLFF
TGTGCCAGCAGCGATTACGGGCCCGGGGATGAAAAACTGTTTTTT
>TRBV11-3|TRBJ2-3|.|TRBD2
CASRWGTSASDTQYF
TGTGCCAGCAGATGGGGGACTAGCGCATCCGATACGCAGTATTTT
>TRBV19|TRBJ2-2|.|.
CASSIARGNTGELFF
TGTGCCAGTAGTATAGCCAGGGGGAACACCGGGGAGCTGTTTTTT
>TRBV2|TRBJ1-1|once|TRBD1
CASTGGQAYTEAFF
TGTGCCAGCACCGGGGGACAGGCTTACACTGAAGCTTTCTTT
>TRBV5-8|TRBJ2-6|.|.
CASSPLINSGANVLTF
TGTGCCAGCAGTCCTCTTATAAACTCTGGGGCCAACGTCCTGACTTTC